This T cell receptor (beta chain) was captured by sequencing in a study of blood T cell repertoires in COVID-19. About the research overall: Acute and convalescent COVID-19 samples came from the United States, Italy and Spain. PBMCs, B-cell-depleted T cells, or T cells provided the cDNA or gDNA that made up the material.

CDR1 ENHRY and CDR2 SYGVKD come from the germline V gene. Trimming shortened V by 6 bases and J by 4 bases, and 18 bases separated the two germline ends. CDR3 length: 15 amino acids. This clone showed up just once. As originally analysed: Amplification from reference gene primers served as the basis for estimated nucleated cell counts. Assay used: immunoSEQ multiplex PCR; TCRdb lists only in-frame clones, some missing. The V and J calls and clone size are taken from that table; D and trimming were inferred from the DNA. The sample has about 240,000 clones, 82% seen once. Sample: peripheral blood. This receptor was identified in a woman in her fifties or sixties with active or convalescent COVID-19. The chain combines TRBV10-3 with TRBJ1-2; D is possibly TRBD1 (6 bases). The CDR3 protein is CAIRTGDIEGYGYTF. CDR3 DNA sequence: TGTGCCATCAGGACCGGGGACATCGAAGGCTATGGCTACACCTTC.